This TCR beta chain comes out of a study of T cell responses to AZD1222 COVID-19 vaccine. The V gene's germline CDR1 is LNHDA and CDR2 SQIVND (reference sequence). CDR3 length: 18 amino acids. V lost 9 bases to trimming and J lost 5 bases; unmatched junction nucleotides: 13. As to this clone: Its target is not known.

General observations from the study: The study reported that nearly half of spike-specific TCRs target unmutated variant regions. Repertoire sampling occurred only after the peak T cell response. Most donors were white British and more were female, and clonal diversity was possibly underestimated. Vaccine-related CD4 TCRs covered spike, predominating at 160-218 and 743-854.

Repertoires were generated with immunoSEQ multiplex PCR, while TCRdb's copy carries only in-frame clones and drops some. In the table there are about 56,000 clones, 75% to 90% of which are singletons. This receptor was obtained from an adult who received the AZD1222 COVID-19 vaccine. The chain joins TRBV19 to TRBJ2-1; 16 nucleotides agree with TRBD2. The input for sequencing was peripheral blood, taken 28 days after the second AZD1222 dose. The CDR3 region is CASTRGLAGGSLDNEQFF. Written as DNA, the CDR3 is TGTGCCAGCACCCGGGGACTAGCGGGAGGGAGCCTGGACAATGAGCAGTTCTTC.